A single sample gave rise to the 32 T cell receptor beta chains below, sequenced in a study of vaccination and CD4 T cells after COVID-19. The Oncomine TCR Beta short-read assay sequenced DNA from cultured CD4+ T cells. TCRdb called the PCR reads again in MiXCR, with one record for every CDR3 protein. Of some 16,000 distinct CDR3 sequences listed, 75% are singletons. No antigen has been identified for these receptors. Treatment of the sample: roughly 10-day PBMC culture with coronavirus spike peptide pools or control peptides (ViraFEST assay). This material consisted of CD4+ T cells from blood, cultured in vitro, taken after SARS-CoV-2 vaccination. The receptors were gathered from a human donor who received a COVID-19 vaccine.

V is TRBV6-2 or TRBV6-3 and J is TRBJ2-2, with D tentatively TRBD1 or TRBD2 (6 bases each). Looked up from germline, CDR1 is MNHEY and CDR2 is SVGEGT. The CDR3 is 14 amino acids. V was shortened by 4 bases and J by 4 bases, with 10 bases between the two germline ends. The CDR3 reads CASSWGAITGELFF. The CDR3 coding sequence is TGTGCCAGCAGTTGGGGGGCGATCACCGGGGAGCTGTTTTTT.

V usage is TRBV15 and J usage is TRBJ2-7, with 10 bases fitting TRBD2. The V and J ends lost 7 bases and 5 bases, in that order; junction bases with no gene match: 14. CDR3 length: 16 amino acids. Per germline, CDR1 LNHNV and CDR2 YYDKDF (reference sequence). In nucleotides, the CDR3 is TGTGCCACCAAGAAGCTTAGCGGGGGGTTTGGCAACGAGCAGTACTTC. Its translation: CATKKLSGGFGNEQYF.

This clonotype was detected once. The rearrangement links TRBV20-1 to TRBJ1-1; D possibly corresponds to TRBD1 (6 bases). The CDR3 has 11 residues. Looked up from germline, CDR1 is DFQATT and CDR2 is SNEGSKA (reference sequence). Trimming left V 4 bases short and J 7 bases short, with 10 bases between. CDR3 region: CSAKGGGEAFF. DNA of the CDR3: TGCAGTGCTAAGGGGGGAGGTGAAGCTTTCTTT.

The rearrangement joins TRBV19 to TRBJ1-5; 8 bases align to TRBD1. The CDR3 has 13 residues. The germline CDR1 and CDR2 sequences are LNHDA and SQIVND (reference sequence). The trim removed 6 bases at V and 5 bases at J, leaving 3 bases unmatched. The CDR3 loop is CASRDRDYQPQHF. The DNA of the CDR3 is TGTGCCAGTAGGGACAGGGACTATCAGCCCCAGCATTTT.

The chain has TRBV11-3 and TRBJ2-7; TRBD1 might be the D (6 bases). The V gene lost 5 bases and the J gene lost 4 bases, with 9 bases spanning the gap. Germline-derived CDR1 and CDR2 are SGHNT and YENEEA. The length of the CDR3 is 12 residues. The CDR3 region is CASSIGGYEQYF. For the CDR3, the DNA is TGTGCCAGCAGCATAGGGGGATACGAGCAGTACTTC.

This clonotype has only one observation. The chain couples TRBV21-1 to TRBJ1-3; the table's D gene call, TRBD1, was not cross checked with the DNA. TRBV21-1 counts as a pseudogene. The CDR3 runs 17 residues. The CDR3 nucleotides are TGTGCCAGCAGCAAAGCGCTTTGGGACAACGAAGGAAACACCATATATTTT. Translated, it gives CASSKALWDNEGNTIYF.

The chain carries TRBV20-1 and TRBJ1-1; D not certain. The CDR3 spans 12 residues. Germline CDR1 DFQATT, CDR2 SNEGSKA (reference sequence). V lost 2 bases and J 1 base, leaving 5 bases between the germline ends. As DNA, the CDR3 is TGCAGTGCTAGACTAGGGAACACTGAAGCTTTCTTT. The encoded protein is CSARLGNTEAFF.

The chain uses TRBV6-1 and TRBJ1-5, with 7 bases that match TRBD1. This CDR3 has 15 amino acids. The trim removed 6 bases at V and 1 base at J, leaving 6 bases unmatched. Germline V CDR1 and CDR2: MNHNS, SASEGT. The CDR3 region is CASRPDRVSNQPQHF. In DNA, the CDR3 is TGTGCCAGCAGACCCGACAGGGTAAGCAATCAGCCCCAGCATTTT.

This clonotype has only a few counts. V is TRBV10-3 and J is TRBJ1-1, with no clear D. Trimming removed 3 bases at V and 1 base at J, with 12 bases between. There are 15 residues in the CDR3. Germline values: CDR1 ENHRY, CDR2 SYGVKD. CDR3 amino acids: CAISDSRAENTEAFF. CDR3 bases: TGTGCCATCAGTGATAGTAGGGCCGAGAACACTGAAGCTTTCTTT.

V is TRBV7-9 and J is TRBJ2-3; D is tentatively TRBD1 or TRBD2 (5 bases each). V shed 4 bases and J shed 5 bases, with 10 bases lying between them. Germline assignment: CDR1 SEHNR and CDR2 FQNEAQ (reference sequence). This CDR3 comprises 13 residues. The CDR3 coding sequence is TGTGCCAGCAGCTCAGGGACGCAAGATACGCAGTATTTT. It codes for CASSSGTQDTQYF.

The chain has TRBV19 and TRBJ1-2, with 9 nucleotides matching TRBD1. After removal of 5 bases from V and 8 bases from J, the junction contained 18 bases not matched to a gene. The CDR3 loop spans 17 amino acids. Germline lookup yields CDR1 LNHDA and CDR2 SQIVND (reference sequence). This CDR3 is CASSPRFGQGYRGGYTF. Here the CDR3 DNA reads TGTGCCAGTAGTCCCCGTTTTGGACAGGGGTACCGGGGCGGCTACACCTTC.

The genes are TRBV30 and TRBJ1-2; 11 bases are shared with TRBD1. V gave up 5 bases and J gave up 4 bases; unmatched junction bases: 12. Germline V CDR1 and CDR2: GTSNPN, SVGIG (reference sequence). This CDR3 comprises 16 residues. The CDR3 spells CAWSLSGQGVPYGYTF. CDR3 nucleotide sequence: TGTGCCTGGTCCCTCTCGGGACAGGGGGTACCCTATGGCTACACCTTC.

V gene TRBV7-2 combines with J gene TRBJ1-6; 7 bases are a match to TRBD1. The junction had 5 bases not matched to a gene; V was cut back by 2 bases and J by 10 bases. Germline CDR1 SGHTA, CDR2 FQGNSA. This CDR3 has 14 residues. CDR3 nucleotides: TGTGCCAGCAGCTTAATTACAGGGGACTCACCCCTCCACTTT. Residues: CASSLITGDSPLHF.

This chain uses TRBV27 with TRBJ1-5; 9 bases agree with TRBD1. V lost 5 bases and J lost 7; bases outside the gene matches: 6. The CDR3 extends over 14 amino acids. Germline CDR1 is MNHEY and CDR2 is SMNVEV (reference sequence). This CDR3 is CASSPGQGRQPQHF. DNA for the CDR3: TGTGCCAGCAGTCCAGGACAGGGGAGGCAGCCCCAGCATTTT.

This chain joins TRBV20-1 and TRBJ2-7; D call uncertain. The end of the DNA aligns better with TRBJ2-5, so the J call may be wrong. From germline, CDR1 is DFQATT and CDR2 SNEGSKA (reference sequence). The CDR3 sequence is 14 residues long. The CDR3 DNA follows: TGCAGTGCTAGAGATTCGTCGTTGAGGGAGACCCAGTACTTC. This encodes CSARDSSLRETQYF.

J is TRBJ1-2 and V is TRBV2, with 7 bases fitting TRBD1. Unmatched junction bases numbered 6, after V lost 2 bases and J lost 6 bases. CDR3 length equals 14 residues. Germline CDR1 SNHLY, CDR2 FYNNEI. The CDR3 nucleotides are TGTGCCAGCAGTGAACGCCGGGACAGCAATGGCTACACCTTC. This gives the protein CASSERRDSNGYTF.

The rearrangement links TRBV30 to TRBJ1-1; no clear D gene. From germline, CDR1 is GTSNPN and CDR2 SVGIG (reference sequence). V lost 4 bases and J 5 bases, leaving 11 bases between the germline ends. There are 12 residues in the CDR3. CDR3 sequence reads: CAWTDGRTEAFF. CDR3 bases: TGTGCCTGGACGGACGGACGTACTGAAGCTTTCTTT.

This chain uses TRBV20-1 with TRBJ2-5; D is perhaps TRBD2 (6 bases). Per the germline V gene, CDR1 is DFQATT and CDR2 is SNEGSKA (reference sequence). Between the trimmed V and J ends, which lost 6 bases and 5 bases, there was a span of 13 bases. The CDR3 has 12 residues. The chain's CDR3 is CSATTSSETQYF. The CDR3 region has the DNA TGCAGTGCAACGACTAGTTCCGAGACCCAGTACTTC.

This chain links TRBV5-1 with TRBJ1-1; 7 nucleotides match TRBD1. Looked up from germline, CDR1 is SGHRS and CDR2 is YFSETQ. This CDR3 has 16 amino acids. V lost 4 bases, J lost 4 bases, and 13 bases stayed unmatched. The CDR3 protein is CASSPEPGTVATEAFF. In nucleotides, the CDR3 is TGCGCCAGCAGCCCTGAGCCGGGGACAGTCGCCACTGAAGCTTTCTTT.

The chain combines TRBV20-1 with TRBJ2-7; D may be TRBD2 (6 bases). The J call may be wrong; the DNA end is better matched by TRBJ2-5. Germline values: CDR1 DFQATT, CDR2 SNEGSKA (reference sequence). The CDR3 contains 15 residues. Here the CDR3 DNA reads TGCAGTGCTGGGGACTCCTCGCTACCGCAAGAGACCCAGTACTTC. Its translation is CSAGDSSLPQETQYF.

V gene TRBV11-3 combines with J gene TRBJ1-2; TRBD1 agrees at 7 bases. The CDR3 totals 15 residues. V shed 1 base, J shed 3 bases, and the junction held 5 bases outside the gene matches. From germline, CDR1 is SGHNT and CDR2 YENEEA. CDR3 in amino acids: CASSLGSGGDYGYTF. The CDR3 bases are TGTGCCAGCAGCTTAGGTTCAGGGGGGGACTATGGCTACACCTTC.

The chain links TRBV6-5 to TRBJ2-3; no firm D call. The CDR3 runs 14 residues. Looked up from germline, CDR1 is MNHEY and CDR2 is SVGAGI. The V end lost 4 bases, the J end lost 2 bases, and 10 bases lay between the germline ends. The chain's CDR3 is CASSLGAPTDTQYF. CDR3 coding DNA: TGTGCCAGCAGTTTAGGAGCCCCCACAGATACGCAGTATTTT.

This clonotype was recorded a few times. The chain recombines TRBV6-5 with TRBJ2-3; the match to TRBD1 covers 10 bases. The CDR3 runs 17 residues. Germline values: CDR1 MNHEY, CDR2 SVGAGI. Trimming cost V 2 bases and J 2 bases; bases outside gene matches: 7. The CDR3 sequence: CASSYPDRGRFTDTQYF. The CDR3 nucleotides are TGTGCCAGCAGTTACCCTGACAGGGGGCGCTTCACAGATACGCAGTATTTT.

This clonotype was recorded a few times. The chain carries TRBV20-1 and TRBJ2-2, with D tentatively TRBD2 (7 bases). Trimming took 0 bases from V and 4 from J, leaving 9 bases between them. The length of the CDR3 is 14 residues. Germline V gene data show CDR1 as DFQATT and CDR2 as SNEGSKA (reference sequence). CDR3 nucleotides: TGCAGTGCTAGAGACGGGGGGCTCACCGGGGAGCTGTTTTTT. Translation gives CSARDGGLTGELFF.

V usage is TRBV7-7 and J usage is TRBJ2-5; 14 bases align to TRBD2. This CDR3 spans 19 amino acids. CDR1 and CDR2 (germline): SSHAT, FNYEAQ (reference sequence). V lost 5 bases and J lost 3; bases outside the gene matches: 14. As DNA, the CDR3 is TGTGCCAGCAGCCGCGGACTAGCGGGGGGCCCTAGAATAAAAGAGACCCAGTACTTC. Translating gives CASSRGLAGGPRIKETQYF.

The V gene is TRBV19, the J gene TRBJ1-1; TRBD1 aligns across 8 bases. Germline V gene lookup returns CDR1 LNHDA and CDR2 SQIVND (reference sequence). V was clipped by 5 bases and J by 1 base; unmatched bases: 3. The CDR3 covers 14 residues. For the CDR3, the DNA is TGTGCCAGTAGTGAACAGGGGGGGAACACTGAAGCTTTCTTT. Translated: CASSEQGGNTEAFF.

The chain carries TRBV5-4 and TRBJ1-2, with 7 bases aligning to TRBD1. This CDR3 is built from 17 residues. The ends lost 3 bases at V and 2 bases at J; junction bases unmatched: 13. Germline loops: CDR1 SGHNT, CDR2 YYREEE (reference sequence). The CDR3 loop is CASSYKGTATLNYGYTF. CDR3 in DNA: TGTGCCAGCAGCTACAAAGGGACAGCTACCTTGAACTATGGCTACACCTTC.

The rearrangement uses TRBV7-9 and TRBJ1-1; D is possibly TRBD1 (6 bases). Between the trimmed V and J ends, which lost 3 bases and 4 bases, there was a span of 18 bases. This CDR3 has 16 amino acids. CDR1 is SEHNR, CDR2 FQNEAQ, per germline (reference sequence). The DNA for the CDR3 is TGTGCCAGCAGCTTTAAGAGGGCAGGGGACGGCACTGAAGCTTTCTTT. Translating gives CASSFKRAGDGTEAFF.

This clonotype was detected only once. This chain links TRBV30 with TRBJ1-3; D is possibly TRBD1 (5 bases). The CDR3 consists of 15 residues. Germline CDR1 is GTSNPN and CDR2 is SVGIG (reference sequence). The V and J ends lost 1 base and 4 bases respectively, with 14 bases between them. The DNA for the CDR3 is TGTGCCTGGAGTGCAACCGGGACGAACGGAAACACCATATATTTT. Amino acids: CAWSATGTNGNTIYF.

This sequence joins TRBV6-1 and TRBJ2-5, with 10 bases aligning to TRBD1. Germline CDR1 is MNHNS and CDR2 is SASEGT. V lost 4 bases, J lost 1 base, and 6 bases stayed unmatched. The CDR3 is 16 amino acids. The CDR3, as DNA: TGTGCCAGCAGTGCCGGGACAGGGGCTTTCCAAGAGACCCAGTACTTC. Translating gives CASSAGTGAFQETQYF.

The chain employs TRBV27 and TRBJ2-2; 9 bases are shared with TRBD1. Germline CDR1 MNHEY, CDR2 SMNVEV (reference sequence). The V gene end was trimmed by 7 bases and the J gene end by 5 bases; junction bases not matched to a gene: 8. The CDR3 totals 15 residues. DNA for the CDR3: TGTGCCAGCACCACGGGACAGGGTATAACCGGGGAGCTGTTTTTT. Its protein product is CASTTGQGITGELFF.

The sample holds a few counts of this clonotype. The V and J genes are TRBV7-9 and TRBJ1-2; possibly TRBD1 for D (5 bases). In germline, CDR1 is SEHNR, CDR2 FQNEAQ (reference sequence). CDR3 length equals 15 residues. V was cut by 4 bases and J by 7 bases, with 19 bases left in between. The CDR3 nucleotides read TGTGCCAGCAGCTCGACCGGGGCCCACCGAGGTGGCTACACCTTC. Protein product: CASSSTGAHRGGYTF.